This TCR beta chain is from a study of blood T cells in healthy people across ages. Notes on this clonotype: The antigen is undetermined.

Together with a sample-barcoded 5' primer, a J-beta primer mix was included in a second PCR lasting about 6 to 11 cycles. TCRdb redid the calling of the 5' RACE reads with MiXCR, one entry per CDR3 protein. The table lists hundreds of thousands of distinct CDR3 sequences, around 43% of them singletons. Healthy individuals of Caucasian origin from Russia, aged roughly 6 to 90, served as donors. Ten milliliters of peripheral blood were drawn from each donor into EDTA-treated tubes. Overall study results and limits: Estimates of diversity drawn from one million T cells were considered underestimates. Across the age range, TCR beta diversity per million T cells fell in a roughly linear way.

The CDR3 is 13 amino acids. V gave up 3 bases and J gave up 11 bases; unmatched junction bases: 7. From germline, CDR1 is LNHNV and CDR2 YYDKDF (reference sequence). Sequencing was performed on blood. The chain has TRBV15 and TRBJ1-5; TRBD1 matches at 7 bases. The sequence came from a man aged 55 to 69 in good health. The CDR3 DNA reads as TGTGCCACCAGCAGCAGGGTCCAGGGGGCCCAGCATTTT. This gives the protein CATSSRVQGAQHF.